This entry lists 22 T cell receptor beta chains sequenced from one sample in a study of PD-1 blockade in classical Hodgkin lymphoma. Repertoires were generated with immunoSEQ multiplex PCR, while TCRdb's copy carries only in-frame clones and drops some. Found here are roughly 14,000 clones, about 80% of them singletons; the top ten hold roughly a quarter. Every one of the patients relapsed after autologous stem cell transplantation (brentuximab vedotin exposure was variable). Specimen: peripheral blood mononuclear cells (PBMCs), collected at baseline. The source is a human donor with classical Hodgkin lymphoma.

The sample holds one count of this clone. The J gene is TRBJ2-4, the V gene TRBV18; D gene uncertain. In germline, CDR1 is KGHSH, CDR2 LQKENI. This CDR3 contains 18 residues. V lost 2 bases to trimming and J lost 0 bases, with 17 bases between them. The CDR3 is CASSPGRGSNLAKNIQYF. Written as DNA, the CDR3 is TGTGCCAGCTCACCAGGAAGAGGCTCTAACCTAGCCAAAAACATTCAGTACTTC.

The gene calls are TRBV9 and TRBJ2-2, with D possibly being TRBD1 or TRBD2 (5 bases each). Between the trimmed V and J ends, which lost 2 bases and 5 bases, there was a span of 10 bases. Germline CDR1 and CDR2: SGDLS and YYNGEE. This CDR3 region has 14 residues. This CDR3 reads CASSVRGRTGELFF. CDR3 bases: TGTGCCAGCAGCGTCCGGGGCCGAACCGGGGAGCTGTTTTTT.

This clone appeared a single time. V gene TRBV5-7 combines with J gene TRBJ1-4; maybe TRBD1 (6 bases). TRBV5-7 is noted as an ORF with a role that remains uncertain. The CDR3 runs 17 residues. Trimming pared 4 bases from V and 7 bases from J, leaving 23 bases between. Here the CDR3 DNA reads TGTGCCAGCAGCCCCGGATGCGGGGGGCGTATAGGTGAAAAACTGTTTTTT. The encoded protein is CASSPGCGGRIGEKLFF.

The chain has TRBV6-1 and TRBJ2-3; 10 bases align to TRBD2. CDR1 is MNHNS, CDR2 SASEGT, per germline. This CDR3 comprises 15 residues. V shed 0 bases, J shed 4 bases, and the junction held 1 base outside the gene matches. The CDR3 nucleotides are TGTGCCAGCAGTGAAGCAGCGGGGGGGCCAGATACGCAGTATTTT. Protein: CASSEAAGGPDTQYF.

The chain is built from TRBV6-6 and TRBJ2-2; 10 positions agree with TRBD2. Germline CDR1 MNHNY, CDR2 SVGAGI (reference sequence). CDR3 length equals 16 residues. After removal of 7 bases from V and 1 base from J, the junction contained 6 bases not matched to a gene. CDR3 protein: CASTNSGGRNTGELFF. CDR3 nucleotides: TGTGCCAGCACAAATAGCGGGGGGCGGAACACCGGGGAGCTGTTTTTT.

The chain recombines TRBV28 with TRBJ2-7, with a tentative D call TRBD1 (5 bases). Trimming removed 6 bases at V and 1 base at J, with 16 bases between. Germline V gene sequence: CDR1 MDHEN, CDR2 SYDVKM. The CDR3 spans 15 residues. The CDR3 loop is CASSPRQTLSYEQYF. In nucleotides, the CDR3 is TGTGCCAGCAGCCCAAGACAGACCCTTTCCTACGAGCAGTACTTC.

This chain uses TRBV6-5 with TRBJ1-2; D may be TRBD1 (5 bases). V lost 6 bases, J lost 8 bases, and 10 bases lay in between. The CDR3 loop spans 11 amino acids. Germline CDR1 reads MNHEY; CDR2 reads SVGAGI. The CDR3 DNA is TGTGCCAGCAGCGGGGCCCTCGGCTACACCTTC. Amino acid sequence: CASSGALGYTF.

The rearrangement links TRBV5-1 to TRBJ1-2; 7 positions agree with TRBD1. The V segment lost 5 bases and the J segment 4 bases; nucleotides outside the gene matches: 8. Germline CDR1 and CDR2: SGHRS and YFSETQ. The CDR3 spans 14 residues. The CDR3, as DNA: TGCGCCAGCAGTCGGGAGGGGGCAACCTATGGCTACACCTTC. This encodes CASSREGATYGYTF.

In DNA, the CDR3 is TGTGCCAGCAGCAAGTTGCCATGGGCCAATGAGCAGTTCTTC. This codes for CASSKLPWANEQFF. This chain joins TRBV21-1 and TRBJ2-1; TRBD1 is the table's D call and was not checked against the DNA. TRBV21-1 is termed a pseudogene. The CDR3 sequence is 14 residues long.

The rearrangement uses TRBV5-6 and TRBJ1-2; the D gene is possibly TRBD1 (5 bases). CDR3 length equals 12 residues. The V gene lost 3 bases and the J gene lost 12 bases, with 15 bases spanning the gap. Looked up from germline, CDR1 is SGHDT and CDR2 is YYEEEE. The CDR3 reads CASSWGQGRDTF. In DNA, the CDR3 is TGTGCCAGCAGCTGGGGCCAGGGCCGCGACACCTTC.

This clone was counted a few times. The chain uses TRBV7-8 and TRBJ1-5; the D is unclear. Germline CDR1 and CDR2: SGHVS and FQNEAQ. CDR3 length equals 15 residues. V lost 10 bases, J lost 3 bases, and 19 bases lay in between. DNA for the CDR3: TGTGCCATAGCGAGGTCAGGTGGAAACAATCAGCCCCAGCATTTT. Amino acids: CAIARSGGNNQPQHF.

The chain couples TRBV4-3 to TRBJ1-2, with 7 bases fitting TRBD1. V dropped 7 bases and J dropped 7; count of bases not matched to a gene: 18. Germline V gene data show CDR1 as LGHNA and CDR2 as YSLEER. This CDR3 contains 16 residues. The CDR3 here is CASTLLGAGGTGGYTF. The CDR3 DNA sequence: TGCGCCAGCACCTTACTTGGGGCAGGGGGGACGGGTGGCTACACCTTC.

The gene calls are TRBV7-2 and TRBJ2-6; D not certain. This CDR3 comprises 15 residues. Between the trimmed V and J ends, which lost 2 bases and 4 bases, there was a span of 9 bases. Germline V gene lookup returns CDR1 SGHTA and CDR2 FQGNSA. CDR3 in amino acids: CASSLSSSGANVLTF. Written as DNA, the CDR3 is TGTGCCAGCAGCTTATCGTCGTCCGGGGCCAACGTCCTGACTTTC. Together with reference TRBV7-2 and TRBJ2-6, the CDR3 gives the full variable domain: GAGVSQSPSNKVTEKGKDVELRCDPISGHTALYWYRQSLGQGLEFLIYFQGNSAPDKSGLPSDRFSAERTGGSVSTLTIQRTQQEDSAVYLCASSLSSSGANVLTFGAGSRLTVL.

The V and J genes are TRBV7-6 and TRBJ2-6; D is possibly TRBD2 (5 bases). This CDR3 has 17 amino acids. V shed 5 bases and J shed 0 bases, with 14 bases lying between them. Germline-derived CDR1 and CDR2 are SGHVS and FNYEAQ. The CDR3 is CASSTLYGGSGANVLTF. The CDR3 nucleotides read TGTGCCAGCAGCACCTTATACGGAGGCTCTGGGGCCAACGTCCTGACTTTC.

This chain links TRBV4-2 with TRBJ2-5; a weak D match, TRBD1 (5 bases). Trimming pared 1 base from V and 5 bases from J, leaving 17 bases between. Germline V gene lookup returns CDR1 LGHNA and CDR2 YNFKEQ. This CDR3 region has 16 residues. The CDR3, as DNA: TGTGCCAGCAGCCAAGTCGGTGGGGCCGGTGGGGAGACCCAGTACTTC. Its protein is CASSQVGGAGGETQYF.

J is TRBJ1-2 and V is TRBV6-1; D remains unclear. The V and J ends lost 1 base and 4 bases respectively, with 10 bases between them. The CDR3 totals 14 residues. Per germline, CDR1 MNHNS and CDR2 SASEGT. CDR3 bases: TGTGCCAGCAGTGAAGTGGTGCCCTTCTATGGCTACACCTTC. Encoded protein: CASSEVVPFYGYTF.

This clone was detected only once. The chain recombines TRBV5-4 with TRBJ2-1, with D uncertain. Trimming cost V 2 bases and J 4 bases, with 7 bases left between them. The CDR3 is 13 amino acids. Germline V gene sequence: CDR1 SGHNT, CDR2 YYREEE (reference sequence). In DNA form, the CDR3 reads TGTGCCAGCAGCTTCACCCATTACAATGAGCAGTTCTTC. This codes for CASSFTHYNEQFF.

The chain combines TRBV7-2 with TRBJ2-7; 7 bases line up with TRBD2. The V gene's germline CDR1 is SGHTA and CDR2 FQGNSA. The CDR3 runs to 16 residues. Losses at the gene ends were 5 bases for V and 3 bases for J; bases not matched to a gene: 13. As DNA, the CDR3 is TGTGCCAGCAGCGGGGGGGACCGGTGGGCTTTCTACGAGCAGTACTTC. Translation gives CASSGGDRWAFYEQYF.

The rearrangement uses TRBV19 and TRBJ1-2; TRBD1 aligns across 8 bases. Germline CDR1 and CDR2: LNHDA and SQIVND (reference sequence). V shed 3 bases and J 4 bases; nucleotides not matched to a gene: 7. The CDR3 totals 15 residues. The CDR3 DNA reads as TGTGCCAGTAGTATCATCTCAGGGGGCGGCTATGGCTACACCTTC. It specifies CASSIISGGGYGYTF.

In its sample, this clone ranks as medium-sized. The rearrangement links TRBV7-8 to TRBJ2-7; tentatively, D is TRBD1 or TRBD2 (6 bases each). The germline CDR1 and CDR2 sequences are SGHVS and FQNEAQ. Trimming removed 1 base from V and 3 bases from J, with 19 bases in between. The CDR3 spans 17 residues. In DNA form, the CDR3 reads TGTGCCAGCAGCTTAGAGGGGGGATTGACGTTAATCTACGAGCAGTACTTC. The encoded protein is CASSLEGGLTLIYEQYF.

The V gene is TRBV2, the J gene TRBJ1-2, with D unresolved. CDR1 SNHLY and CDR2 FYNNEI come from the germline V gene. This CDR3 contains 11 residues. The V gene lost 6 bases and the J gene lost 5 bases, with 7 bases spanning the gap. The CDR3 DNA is TGTGCCAGCAGACCCTTTTATGGCTACACCTTC. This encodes CASRPFYGYTF.

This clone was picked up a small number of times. The CDR3, as DNA: TGTGCCAGCAGCTTAGGCCAGGGGGGGGCCGAGCAGTACTTC. Protein product: CASSLGQGGAEQYF. The chain employs TRBV7-8 and TRBJ2-7; the D gene could be TRBD1 or TRBD2 (7 bases each). Germline assignment: CDR1 SGHVS and CDR2 FQNEAQ. CDR3 length: 14 amino acids. The V gene lost 1 base and the J gene lost 6 bases, with 13 bases spanning the gap.